These 27 T cell receptor beta chains share one sample of origin, sequenced in a study of cytomegalovirus exposure and HLA in healthy donors (dated by TCRdb to 2016 to 2017). Libraries were constructed by the immunoSEQ multiplex PCR assay. For the multiplex PCR, a mixture combining 60 forward primers for TCR Vbeta segments and 13 reverse primers for TCR Jbeta segments was used. Entries here come from immuneACCESS through TCRdb and include only in-frame sequences with V and J called. Some clones fail to appear in such tables; in the studies checked, an unresolved V gene covers under half of the shortfall, and the cause of the remainder is unknown. In all, the sample holds about 120,000 clones, and about 73% of those were seen once. About 4% of the sample belongs to the ten largest clones. The material sequenced was PBMCs. The receptors here all came from a woman in her thirties or forties in good health and CMV-seronegative.

This clone was counted once. This rearrangement joins TRBV7-2 to TRBJ1-1; 7 nucleotides line up with TRBD1. Germline-derived CDR1 and CDR2 are SGHTA and FQGNSA. The CDR3 runs to 14 residues. The V segment lost 5 bases and the J segment 2 bases; nucleotides outside the gene matches: 5. Here the CDR3 reads CASSLGQSNTEAFF. CDR3 bases: TGTGCCAGCAGCCTGGGACAGTCCAACACTGAAGCTTTCTTT.

J is TRBJ1-1 and V is TRBV9; no clear D gene. Germline lookup yields CDR1 SGDLS and CDR2 YYNGEE. The CDR3 contains 13 residues. Trimming stripped 3 bases from V and 3 bases from J, with 9 bases between. CDR3 sequence (DNA): TGTGCCAGCAGCGGGCCGTTGGACACTGAAGCTTTCTTT. Translating gives CASSGPLDTEAFF.

This clone was detected only once. The chain links TRBV4-3 to TRBJ2-7; no reliable D call. Germline assignment: CDR1 LGHNA and CDR2 YSLEER. The V end lost 0 bases, the J end lost 0 bases, and 12 bases lay between the germline ends. There are 16 residues in the CDR3. The CDR3 DNA follows: TGCGCCAGCAGCCAAGATTGGGCCTCGAGCTCCTACGAGCAGTACTTC. Amino acid sequence: CASSQDWASSSYEQYF.

The V call is TRBV7-2, the J call TRBJ2-2; unclear D gene. The V end was cut by 5 bases, the J end by 3 bases, with 4 bases between. The CDR3 sequence is 12 residues long. In germline, CDR1 is SGHTA, CDR2 FQGNSA. The CDR3 spells CASSPYTGELFF. The CDR3 DNA is TGTGCCAGCAGCCCCTACACCGGGGAGCTGTTTTTT.

In regard to this clone: Germline is not matched at one junction end, which may reflect a read error. J is TRBJ2-1 and V is TRBV5-5, with 8 positions matching TRBD2. The CDR3 length is 16 residues. Germline V gives CDR1 SGHKS, CDR2 YYEKEE (reference sequence). The CDR3 reads CASSQEAGELYNEQFF. CDR3 nucleotide sequence: TGCGCCAGCAGCCAAGAAGCGGGAGAACTCTACAATGAGCAGTTCTTC.

V is TRBV28 and J is TRBJ2-2, with 8 bases aligning to TRBD1. V dropped 6 bases and J dropped 0; count of bases not matched to a gene: 3. From germline, CDR1 is MDHEN and CDR2 SYDVKM. The CDR3 spans 15 residues. The CDR3 DNA reads TGTGCCAGCAGGGGACAGGACGCGAACACCGGGGAGCTGTTTTTT. Residues: CASRGQDANTGELFF.

V gene TRBV5-1 combines with J gene TRBJ2-3; 7 bases map to TRBD2. Looked up from germline, CDR1 is SGHRS and CDR2 is YFSETQ. V shed 1 base, J shed 0 bases, and the junction held 2 bases outside the gene matches. The CDR3 runs to 15 residues. The CDR3 loop reads CASSLTSVSTDTQYF. DNA for the CDR3: TGCGCCAGCAGCTTGACTAGCGTGAGCACAGATACGCAGTATTTT.

The V call is TRBV12-5, the J call TRBJ2-7; D unresolved. Trimming took 4 bases from V and 7 from J, leaving 11 bases between them. The CDR3 is 12 amino acids. Germline-derived CDR1 and CDR2 are LGHNT and FRNRAP. The CDR3 region is CASGSPLLEQYF. The CDR3 nucleotides are TGTGCTAGTGGTTCCCCCCTCCTAGAGCAGTACTTC.

V usage is TRBV5-6 and J usage is TRBJ2-1; possible D gene TRBD1, 6 bases. The V end was cut by 4 bases, the J end by 8 bases, with 19 bases between. CDR3 length: 15 residues. In germline, CDR1 is SGHDT, CDR2 YYEEEE. This CDR3 reads CASSPTSGRGYEQFF. The CDR3 DNA reads as TGTGCCAGCAGCCCGACCTCAGGCAGGGGCTATGAGCAGTTCTTC. Drawing the rest from reference TRBV5-6 and TRBJ2-1, the complete variable domain is DAGVTQSPTHLIKTRGQQVTLRCSPKSGHDTVSWYQQALGQGPQFIFQYYEEEERQRGNFPDRFSGHQFPNYSSELNVNALLLGDSALYLCASSPTSGRGYEQFFGPGTRLTVL.

This clone was seen only a few times. The chain carries TRBV19 and TRBJ2-2; 8 bases match TRBD2. CDR3 length: 15 amino acids. CDR1 LNHDA and CDR2 SQIVND come from the germline V gene (reference sequence). V shed 8 bases and J 1 base; nucleotides not matched to a gene: 6. The CDR3 region is CASSLSGGNTGELFF. The CDR3 nucleotides read TGTGCCAGTTCCCTAAGCGGGGGGAACACCGGGGAGCTGTTTTTT.

This clone was observed a few times. V usage is TRBV4-2 and J usage is TRBJ2-1; 10 bases match TRBD1. The V and J ends lost 9 bases and 2 bases, in that order; junction bases with no gene match: 4. This CDR3 comprises 14 residues. Germline CDR1 reads LGHNA; CDR2 reads YNFKEQ. As DNA, the CDR3 is TGTGCCAGTTCGGGACAGGGGCCCTACAATGAGCAGTTCTTC. Protein sequence: CASSGQGPYNEQFF.

The chain carries TRBV7-3 and TRBJ2-2; 7 nucleotides match TRBD1. CDR3 length equals 15 residues. J gave up 0 bases and V 5 bases, and 3 bases lay outside the gene matches. Germline lookup yields CDR1 SGHTA and CDR2 FQGTGA. CDR3: CASSPTGSNTGELFF. In DNA, the CDR3 is TGTGCCAGCAGCCCGACAGGGTCGAACACCGGGGAGCTGTTTTTT.

The chain joins TRBV18 to TRBJ1-1; weak D call: TRBD1 (6 bases). Germline assignment: CDR1 KGHSH and CDR2 LQKENI. The V end was cut by 4 bases, the J end by 1 base, with 10 bases between. The CDR3 loop spans 14 amino acids. CDR3 sequence reads: CASSQKQGNTEAFF. CDR3 nucleotides: TGTGCCAGCTCACAAAAACAGGGGAACACTGAAGCTTTCTTT.

The table lists this clone with a count of one. This chain joins TRBV25-1 and TRBJ2-7; possibly TRBD2 for D (6 bases). Trimming cost V 3 bases and J 5 bases, with 11 bases left between them. The CDR3 loop spans 13 amino acids. Germline V CDR1 and CDR2: MGHDK, SYGVNS. The CDR3 nucleotides read TGTGCCAGCAGTGATGGGGGACTGAACGAGCAGTACTTC. Translating gives CASSDGGLNEQYF.

The genes are TRBV11-2 and TRBJ2-5; 7 bases are shared with TRBD2. Germline V gives CDR1 SGHAT, CDR2 FQNNGV. The V segment lost 0 bases and the J segment 5 bases; nucleotides outside the gene matches: 12. The CDR3 spans 17 residues. The CDR3 DNA follows: TGTGCCAGCAGCTTAGATTGGCGGGGCGTCGGGAGGGAGACCCAGTACTTC. It encodes CASSLDWRGVGRETQYF.

The V and J genes are TRBV28 and TRBJ2-3; D might be TRBD1 (6 bases). Trimming took off 2 bases at V and 0 bases at J, with 9 bases between the two ends. The CDR3 has 15 residues. Germline CDR1 is MDHEN and CDR2 is SYDVKM. The DNA of the CDR3 is TGTGCCAGCAGTTTAGCAGGGGCGAGCACAGATACGCAGTATTTT. Residues: CASSLAGASTDTQYF.

V and J are TRBV5-1 and TRBJ2-5; 12 bases agree with TRBD2. The tail of the sequence fits TRBJ2-7 better, so the J call may be wrong. The CDR3 loop spans 16 amino acids. Germline CDR1 reads SGHRS; CDR2 reads YFSETQ. CDR3 amino acids: CASTVTSGRTSYEQYF. Written as DNA, the CDR3 is TGCGCCAGCACCGTAACTAGCGGGAGGACCTCCTACGAGCAGTACTTC.

The rearrangement links TRBV6-5 to TRBJ2-4, with D perhaps matching TRBD2 (7 bases). Germline V lookup: CDR1 MNHEY, CDR2 SVGAGI. CDR3 length: 13 amino acids. V was clipped by 5 bases and J by 10 bases, with 15 bases between them. Here the CDR3 DNA reads TGTGCCAGCAGTGTGCCCGGGGGGCCGATTCAGTACTTC. Amino acid sequence: CASSVPGGPIQYF.

The chain links TRBV7-9 to TRBJ2-5; 15 nucleotides agree with TRBD2. The germline CDR1 and CDR2 sequences are SEHNR and FQNEAQ (reference sequence). This CDR3 has 16 amino acids. Losses at the gene ends were 5 bases for V and 5 bases for J; bases not matched to a gene: 6. The CDR3 here is CASSKGTSGRRETQYF. CDR3 DNA: TGTGCCAGCAGCAAAGGGACTAGCGGGAGGAGGGAGACCCAGTACTTC.

This rearrangement joins TRBV6-4 to TRBJ2-4; D is perhaps TRBD1 (5 bases). V dropped 3 bases and J dropped 0 bases, with 12 bases sitting between them. Germline V gives CDR1 MRHNA, CDR2 SNTAGT. This CDR3 is built from 16 residues. CDR3 in DNA: TGTGCCAGCAGTGAAGTTGTGACAGTAGCCAAAAACATTCAGTACTTC. This gives the protein CASSEVVTVAKNIQYF.

This chain connects TRBV2 to TRBJ1-2; TRBD1 is a possible D gene (6 bases). CDR1 and CDR2 (germline): SNHLY, FYNNEI. V gave up 10 bases and J gave up 8 bases, with 26 bases separating them. This CDR3 is built from 15 residues. In nucleotides, the CDR3 is TGTGCCACCCGGCCGGCCATGATAGCAGGGGAAGGCTACACCTTC. It codes for CATRPAMIAGEGYTF.

As DNA, the CDR3 is TGTGCCAGCAGTTTCATGGCGGGGCAATCCGAAGCTTTCTTT. Protein product: CASSFMAGQSEAFF. The chain joins TRBV28 to TRBJ1-1; possible D gene TRBD1, 5 bases. This CDR3 comprises 14 residues. Trimming removed 3 bases at V and 8 bases at J, with 16 bases between. The germline V gene has CDR1 MDHEN and CDR2 SYDVKM.

This clone was found once. This rearrangement joins TRBV5-1 to TRBJ2-7; 8 positions agree with TRBD2. The CDR3 is made up of 15 amino acids. V lost 2 bases to trimming and J lost 3 bases; unmatched junction nucleotides: 7. Germline CDR1 is SGHRS and CDR2 is YFSETQ. The CDR3 sequence is CASSLGDTSGYEQYF. The CDR3 coding sequence is TGCGCCAGCAGCTTAGGAGATACTAGCGGCTACGAGCAGTACTTC.

This chain joins TRBV19 and TRBJ2-5; 9 bases line up with TRBD2. There are 15 residues in the CDR3. V was pared by 8 bases and J by 0 bases, with 7 bases of the junction left unmatched. The germline gives CDR1 LNHDA, CDR2 SQIVND (reference sequence). CDR3 loop: CASGAGGSYQETQYF. The CDR3 nucleotides are TGTGCCAGTGGAGCGGGGGGCTCCTACCAAGAGACCCAGTACTTC.

Comments on this clone: At one of its ends the junction is not consistent with the germline gene, which may arise from a read error. The V call is TRBV4-1, the J call TRBJ2-3; 7 nucleotides align to TRBD1. The germline CDR1 and CDR2 sequences are MGHRA and YSYEKL. The CDR3 has 17 residues. In DNA, the CDR3 is TGCGCCAGCGGCCAAGCCTCGACAGGGCGATCCACAGATACGCAGTATTTT. The encoded protein is CASGQASTGRSTDTQYF.

The rearrangement joins TRBV7-9 to TRBJ2-5; 9 bases are shared with TRBD1. Trimming took 5 bases from V and 0 from J; bases not matched to a gene: 4. The CDR3 length is 15 residues. The germline CDR1 and CDR2 sequences are SEHNR and FQNEAQ (reference sequence). DNA of the CDR3: TGTGCCAGCAGCCCGGGGACAGGGTACCAAGAGACCCAGTACTTC. Translating gives CASSPGTGYQETQYF.

The J gene is TRBJ2-1, the V gene TRBV28; 7 bases are shared with TRBD2. The germline CDR1 and CDR2 sequences are MDHEN and SYDVKM. The CDR3 consists of 13 residues. With V trimmed by 3 bases and J by 5 bases, 1 base remained unmatched. Here the CDR3 reads CASSLLADNEQFF. The CDR3 DNA is TGTGCCAGCAGTTTGCTAGCGGACAATGAGCAGTTCTTC. The whole variable domain, filled in from reference TRBV28 and TRBJ2-1, reads DVKVTQSSRYLVKRTGEKVFLECVQDMDHENMFWYRQDPGLGLRLIYFSYDVKMKEKGDIPEGYSVSREKKERFSLILESASTNQTSMYLCASSLLADNEQFFGPGTRLTVL.